The entry below gives a single T cell receptor beta chain sequence along with its context. The antigen is undetermined. Clones were sequenced by immunoSEQ multiplex PCR, and TCRdb holds only the in-frame ones, with some missing. The table has 130,000 to 150,000 clones, approximately 91% seen once; the top ten hold around 11%. CDR1 is SEHNR, CDR2 FQNEAQ, per germline (reference sequence). CDR3 length: 13 residues. Trimming shortened V by 5 bases and J by 1 base, and 8 bases separated the two germline ends. The time point: baseline pretreatment blood. Treatment specified: 15 Gy SBRT to primary tumor, nephrectomy 4 weeks later. These data belong to a study of radiation and T cells in renal cell carcinoma. Study results and limitations: From baseline, blood top tumor clonotypes peaked at 2 weeks post-radiation.

This clonotype originated in a woman in her fifties or sixties with renal cell carcinoma. This specimen was blood, taken from a patient whose treatment included radiotherapy and nephrectomy. V gene TRBV7-9 combines with J gene TRBJ1-1, with D perhaps TRBD1 (5 bases). CDR3 sequence (DNA): TGTGCCAGCAGCGCCGGACAGAACACTGAAGCTTTCTTT. It encodes CASSAGQNTEAFF.